One and the same sample provided the 5 T cell receptor beta chains below, sequenced in a study of blood T cells in healthy people across ages. Primed by a sample-barcoded 5' primer and a J-beta primer mix, a second PCR proceeded for about 6 to 11 cycles. From the 5' RACE reads, TCRdb called clonotypes with MiXCR, one entry per CDR3 protein. The data show roughly 1,300,000 distinct CDR3 sequences, roughly 60% seen once. The sequenced material came from blood. Receptors originate from a man aged 18 to 35 in good health.

The chain links TRBV10-2 to TRBJ1-1, with TRBD1 matching 9 bases. Germline values: CDR1 WSHSY, CDR2 SAAADI. The CDR3 loop spans 14 amino acids. V gave up 2 bases and J gave up 4 bases; unmatched junction bases: 2. CDR3 DNA sequence: TGCGCCAGCAGTGAGGACAGGGGGATCACTGAAGCTTTCTTT. Translated: CASSEDRGITEAFF.

This clonotype occurred a few times. This chain joins TRBV9 and TRBJ2-5; no reliable D call. This CDR3 comprises 14 residues. Trimming shortened V by 0 bases and J by 1 base, and 7 bases separated the two germline ends. The germline CDR1 and CDR2 sequences are SGDLS and YYNGEE. CDR3 sequence (DNA): TGTGCCAGCAGCGTAGGGGATTTCCAAGAGACCCAGTACTTC. Its translation is CASSVGDFQETQYF.

The chain uses TRBV14 and TRBJ1-1; D ambiguous. The CDR3 contains 15 residues. V gave up 0 bases and J gave up 6 bases, with 14 bases separating them. The germline V gene encodes CDR1 SGHDN and CDR2 FVKESK. CDR3 protein: CASSQDARAWPEAFF. For the CDR3, the DNA is TGTGCCAGCAGCCAAGATGCACGGGCCTGGCCTGAAGCTTTCTTT.

This clonotype has more than one count but fewer than ten. This chain links TRBV29-1 with TRBJ2-5, with 10 bases identical to TRBD1. The V and J ends lost 1 base and 3 bases, in that order; junction bases with no gene match: 11. There are 17 residues in the CDR3. From germline, CDR1 is SQVTM and CDR2 ANQGSEA. In nucleotides, the CDR3 is TGCAGCGTTGAAGTCTGGACAGGGGGTTTGGTGAAAGAGACCCAGTACTTC. Translation: CSVEVWTGGLVKETQYF. Using reference TRBV29-1 and TRBJ2-5 for the parts outside the CDR3, the full variable domain is SAVISQKPSRDICQRGTSLTIQCQVDSQVTMMFWYRQQPGQSLTLIATANQGSEATYESGFVIDKFPISRPNLTFSTLTVSNMSPEDSSIYLCSVEVWTGGLVKETQYFGPGTRLLVL.

The chain links TRBV7-9 to TRBJ1-2; 10 nucleotides line up with TRBD1. Looked up from germline, CDR1 is SEHNR and CDR2 is FQNEAQ (reference sequence). This CDR3 is 16 amino acids long. Trimming took 4 bases from V and 2 from J; bases not matched to a gene: 7. The CDR3: CASSSTRDRGNYGYTF. For the CDR3, the DNA is TGTGCCAGCAGCTCAACCCGGGACAGGGGCAACTATGGCTACACCTTC.